This is a list of T cell receptor beta chains from one sample in a study of T cell repertoires and leukemia-associated antigens. TCRdb reprocessed the 5' RACE reads with MiXCR, giving one entry per CDR3 protein. The profile shows approximately 10,000 distinct CDR3 sequences, 40% to 45% of them singletons. These receptors' targets are unknown. Sequencing input: CD3+ T cells sorted from blood and cultured. The receptors come from a female donor in good health. Each CDR3 is given with its conserved first and last residue. D genes are given only for firm matches. A clone size is listed for some rows: how often the clone was seen (once, few, many), or a class if it is expanded.

d_call clone_size j_call v_call cdr3_aa cdr3_nt
. . TRBJ2-2 TRBV20-1 CSASASSRPGELFF TGCAGTGCTAGTGCTAGTTCCCGCCCCGGGGAGCTGTTTTTT
TRBD2 . TRBJ2-1 TRBV29-1 CSVEDRSSGRPLSYNEQFF TGCAGCGTTGAAGATCGGTCTAGCGGGAGACCACTCTCCTACAATGAGCAGTTCTTC
. . TRBJ2-3 TRBV29-1 CSVVRQGTDTQYF TGCAGCGTTGTTAGACAGGGCACAGATACGCAGTATTTT
TRBD2 few TRBJ2-7 TRBV7-2 CASSLGGGLYEQYF TGTGCCAGCAGCTTAGGGGGAGGGCTCTACGAGCAGTACTTC
TRBD2 . TRBJ2-1 TRBV12-5 CASVISGRISYNGQFF TGTGCTAGTGTCATTAGCGGGAGGATTTCCTACAATGGGCAGTTCTTC
TRBD1 medium-sized TRBJ1-2 TRBV10-3 CATGTGYGYTF TGTGCCACCGGGACAGGCTATGGCTACACCTTC
. . TRBJ1-1 TRBV12-3/TRBV12-4 CASSLRLRNTDAFF TGTGCCAGCAGTTTACGACTTCGGAACACTGACGCTTTCTTC
TRBD2 few TRBJ2-2 TRBV20-1 CSARDLRLAGATGTGELFF TGCAGTGCTAGAGATCTAAGGCTAGCGGGAGCCACGGGGACCGGGGAGCTGTTTTTT
. . TRBJ2-7 TRBV12-3/TRBV12-4 CASSLGGPLYEQYF TGTGCCAGCAGTTTAGGTGGCCCACTTTACGAGCAGTACTTC
. medium-sized TRBJ1-2 TRBV7-2 CASSLTATNYGYTF TGTGCCAGCAGCTTAACGGCCACGAACTATGGCTACACCTTC
. many TRBJ2-3 TRBV4-1 CASSQASDTQYF TGCGCCAGCAGCCAAGCATCCGATACGCAGTATTTT
. . TRBJ2-3 TRBV9 CASSVGPRGMSDTQYF TGTGCCAGCAGCGTAGGTCCCCGCGGGATGTCAGATACGCAGTATTTT
. . TRBJ2-4 TRBV10-3 CAISEGLMTKNIQYF TGTGCCATCAGTGAGGGGCTAATGACCAAAAACATTCAGTACTTC
. . TRBJ2-7 TRBV20-1 CSARDMLGGSYEQYF TGCAGTGCTAGGGACATGTTGGGGGGCTCCTACGAGCAGTACTTC
. . TRBJ1-6 TRBV7-9 CASSLGPRGSSYNSPLHF TGTGCCAGCAGCTTAGGCCCTAGGGGTAGCTCTTACAATTCACCCCTCCACTTT
. . TRBJ2-7 TRBV20-1 CSARPGGVYEQYF TGCAGTGCTAGGCCCGGGGGCGTCTACGAGCAGTACTTC
. . TRBJ1-2 TRBV4-2 CASSQPGRGASYGYTF TGTGCCAGCAGCCAGCCGGGACGGGGGGCTTCCTATGGCTACACCTTC
. medium-sized TRBJ2-7 TRBV7-8 CASSLRREMGEQYF TGTGCCAGCAGCTTACGCCGGGAAATGGGCGAGCAGTACTTC
. . TRBJ1-2 TRBV6-2/TRBV6-3 CASSQPLDSRYTF TGTGCCAGCAGCCAACCGCTTGACAGCCGGTACACCTTC
. . TRBJ2-1 TRBV5-1 CASSLEVIIDNEQFF TGCGCCAGCAGCTTGGAGGTGATAATCGACAATGAGCAGTTCTTC
. once TRBJ2-1 TRBV20-1 CSARDMLGGSYNEQFF TGTAGTGCTAGGGACATGTTGGGGGGCTCCTACAATGAGCAGTTCTTC
TRBD1 . TRBJ2-7 TRBV10-3 CAIRQTGGLGEQYF TGTGCCATCAGGCAGACAGGGGGCCTGGGGGAGCAGTACTTC
. . TRBJ2-7 TRBV21-1 CASSKVGTGIYEQYF .
. . TRBJ1-5 TRBV18 CASSPGSNQPQHF TGTGCCAGCTCACCAGGAAGCAATCAGCCCCAGCATTTT
TRBD1 medium-sized TRBJ1-6 TRBV4-3 CASSHTSGGFNSPLHF TGCGCCAGCAGCCACACGTCAGGGGGTTTTAATTCACCCCTCCACTTT
TRBD1 . TRBJ1-6 TRBV11-2 CASSLGGTGANSPLHF TGTGCCAGCAGCTTAGGAGGGACAGGAGCTAATTCACCCCTCCACTTT
TRBD2 . TRBJ2-1 TRBV20-1 CSARQRPGLAVYNEQFF TGCAGTGCTAGACAGAGACCGGGTCTAGCGGTATACAATGAGCAGTTCTTC
TRBD2 once TRBJ2-3 TRBV7-3 CASSLATGTSGRNTDTQYF TGTGCCAGCAGCTTAGCTACCGGGACTAGCGGGAGGAACACAGATACGCAGTATTTT
. many TRBJ1-2 TRBV6-5 CASTPRGRPNYGYTF TGTGCCAGCACCCCCAGGGGCAGGCCTAACTATGGCTACACCTTC
. once TRBJ2-3 TRBV20-1 CSAPWTDTQYF TGCAGTGCTCCATGGACAGATACGCAGTATTTT
TRBD1 medium-sized TRBJ1-1 TRBV7-6 CASSPGQGGNTEAFF TGTGCCAGCAGCCCCGGACAGGGGGGAAACACTGAAGCTTTCTTT
. . TRBJ2-6 TRBV20-1 CSARDNRLGRLTGANVLTF TGCAGTGCTAGAGATAATCGTCTGGGGCGCTTGACTGGGGCCAACGTCCTGACTTTC
. once TRBJ2-1 TRBV19 CASSIDPPDGPYNEQFF TGTGCCAGTAGTATAGATCCCCCGGACGGACCCTACAATGAGCAGTTCTTC
. many TRBJ2-2 TRBV7-2 CASSFNLLNTGELFF TGTGCCAGCAGCTTCAACCTCTTGAACACCGGGGAGCTGTTTTTT
TRBD2 . TRBJ2-5 TRBV20-1 CSARELAGIETQYF TGCAGTGCTAGAGAACTAGCGGGGATAGAGACCCAGTACTTC
. medium-sized TRBJ2-7 TRBV4-3 CASSQRTDRYEQYF TGCGCCAGCAGCCAGAGGACAGATCGCTACGAGCAGTACTTC
. few TRBJ2-1 TRBV7-2 CASSSTIYNEQFF TGTGCCAGCTCATCGACTATTTACAATGAGCAGTTCTTC
TRBD2 many TRBJ2-1 TRBV6-5 CASSYLGGGDEQFF TGTGCCAGCAGTTACTTGGGGGGGGGGGATGAGCAGTTCTTC
TRBD1 . TRBJ1-5 TRBV20-1 CSARMDRPSNQPQHF TGCAGTGCGAGAATGGACAGGCCTAGCAATCAGCCCCAGCATTTT
TRBD2 few TRBJ2-1 TRBV12-3/TRBV12-4 CASISGTSNNEQFF TGTGCCAGCATCTCCGGGACTAGCAACAATGAGCAGTTCTTC
TRBD2 few TRBJ2-7 TRBV7-2 CASSFTGGPRNEQYF TGTGCCAGCAGCTTCACGGGAGGGCCTCGAAACGAGCAGTACTTC
. . TRBJ2-7 TRBV11-2 CASSLGLAAYEQYF TGTGCCAGCAGCTTAGGTTTGGCCGCCTACGAGCAGTACTTC
TRBD2 medium-sized TRBJ2-4 TRBV7-9 CASSRGGRIQYF TGTGCCAGCAGCCGGGGGGGTCGTATTCAGTACTTC
TRBD2 . TRBJ2-1 TRBV20-1 CSASSNSPGGNEQFF TGCAGTGCCAGCAGTAACTCCCCGGGGGGCAATGAGCAGTTCTTC
TRBD2 . TRBJ2-7 TRBV27 CASSLGLAGGEQYF TGTGCCAGCAGTTTGGGGCTAGCGGGAGGCGAGCAGTACTTC
. . TRBJ2-7 TRBV29-1 CSLGRAEQYF TGCAGCTTGGGGCGGGCTGAGCAGTACTTC
. . TRBJ1-2 TRBV21-1 CASSRGINFNGYTF TGTGCCAGCAGCAGGGGTATCAACTTCAATGGCTACACCTTC